The 26 T cell receptor beta chains given below trace back to one sample, sequenced in a study of molecular identifiers for immune sequencing clone quantification. TCRdb analysed the PCR reads with MiXCR anew, one entry per CDR3 protein. Counted here are 250,000 to 400,000 distinct CDR3 sequences, about a fifth occurring once; the ten biggest clones make up 0.7% to 0.9%. Sample: naive CD8+ T cells from blood, with Jurkat cell RNA spiked in. Subset defined: FACS-sorted CD8+CD4-CCR7+CD45RA+ naive T cells. These receptors came from a human donor in good health. Some libraries in this study had Jurkat cell RNA spiked in.

This clonotype was counted ten times or more. J is TRBJ2-7 and V is TRBV30; 8 bases are shared with TRBD2. V was pared by 1 base and J by 4 bases, with 3 bases of the junction left unmatched. The CDR3 is 13 residues long. Germline assignment: CDR1 GTSNPN and CDR2 SVGIG (reference sequence). The CDR3 sequence is CAWSAGGPYEQYF. The CDR3 DNA is TGTGCCTGGAGTGCGGGAGGGCCTTACGAGCAGTACTTC. Combining the CDR3 with reference TRBV30 and TRBJ2-7 gives the whole variable domain SQTIHQWPATLVQPVGSPLSLECTVEGTSNPNLYWYRQAAGRGLQLLFYSVGIGQISSEVPQNLSASRPQDRQFILSSKKLLLSDSGFYLCAWSAGGPYEQYFGPGTRLTVT.

This clonotype was observed many times. CDR3 DNA: TGTGCCAGCAGTCCAGGGACTGAGGGCGAGCAGTACTTC. Protein sequence: CASSPGTEGEQYF. The genes are TRBV27 and TRBJ2-7; TRBD2 is a possible D gene (6 bases). Germline values: CDR1 MNHEY, CDR2 SMNVEV (reference sequence). V was pared by 5 bases and J by 6 bases, with 14 bases between. This CDR3 comprises 13 residues.

This clonotype was found a few times. This clone may be a read error of a much larger clone one base away. This chain uses TRBV9 with TRBJ1-1, with D possibly being TRBD1 (6 bases). The CDR3 has 14 amino acids. V was cut by 3 bases and J by 4 bases, with 13 bases left in between. Germline CDR1 SGDLS, CDR2 YYNGEE. The CDR3 nucleotides are TGTGCCAGCAGCGAATTATCAGGGGCCACTGAAGCTTTCTTT. Translation gives CASSELSGATEAFF.

Of note for this clonotype: It may be a read error: a sequence one base away is much more abundant. The chain has TRBV5-3 and TRBJ2-2; D possibly corresponds to TRBD1 (5 bases). TRBV5-3 is an ORF, and what it does is uncertain. This CDR3 has 13 residues. Written as DNA, the CDR3 is TGTGTCAGCAGCTTGGGGCCCGCTGAAGAGCTGTTTTTT. Its protein is CVSSLGPAEELFF.

This clonotype was detected a few times. As DNA, the CDR3 is TGTGCCAGTAGTACCCCTGGAAACACCATATATTTT. Its protein product is CASSTPGNTIYF. J is TRBJ1-3 and V is TRBV19, with unresolved D. V dropped 4 bases and J dropped 2 bases, with 3 bases sitting between them. The length of the CDR3 is 12 residues. Germline assignment: CDR1 LNHDA and CDR2 SQIVND (reference sequence).

This clonotype was observed many times. The chain couples TRBV25-1 to TRBJ2-3; the D gene could be TRBD1 or TRBD2 (5 bases each). Germline CDR1 reads MGHDK; CDR2 reads SYGVNS. V dropped 10 bases and J dropped 0 bases, with 11 bases sitting between them. This CDR3 is 13 amino acids long. In DNA, the CDR3 is TGTGCCACCAGGGACGACAGCACAGATACGCAGTATTTT. This sequence encodes CATRDDSTDTQYF.

This clonotype was observed at least ten times. The chain combines TRBV4-2 with TRBJ2-1, with a weak D call TRBD1 (5 bases). The CDR3 is 14 amino acids. Germline V gene lookup returns CDR1 LGHNA and CDR2 YNFKEQ. The V gene lost 3 bases and the J gene lost 8 bases, with 14 bases spanning the gap. CDR3 nucleotides: TGTGCCAGCAGCCACGGTGGGCAGGGCTATGAGCAGTTCTTC. It yields the protein CASSHGGQGYEQFF.

This clonotype was counted many times. This chain connects TRBV6-1 to TRBJ2-3, with D tentatively TRBD2 (5 bases). V shed 6 bases and J shed 6 bases, with 19 bases lying between them. The germline CDR1 and CDR2 sequences are MNHNS and SASEGT. The CDR3 is 15 amino acids. In nucleotides, the CDR3 is TGTGCCAGCAGGGAGGTACAAACTTTTACGGATACGCAGTATTTT. Amino acids: CASREVQTFTDTQYF.

Ten or more counts support this clonotype. The genes are TRBV6-2 or TRBV6-3 and TRBJ1-3; the D gene is possibly TRBD1 (5 bases). With 6 bases removed from V and 1 base from J, the gap between germline ends came to 10 bases. CDR3 length: 14 amino acids. CDR1 MNHEY and CDR2 SVGEGT come from the germline V gene. CDR3: CASSRDVSGNTIYF. CDR3 sequence (DNA): TGTGCCAGCAGCCGGGACGTTTCTGGAAACACCATATATTTT.

This clonotype was recorded at least ten times. One junction end disagrees with the germline gene, perhaps due to a read error. V and J are TRBV7-7 and TRBJ2-5; 8 nucleotides match TRBD1. Germline values: CDR1 SSHAT, CDR2 FNYEAQ (reference sequence). The CDR3 spans 17 residues. The DNA of the CDR3 is TGTGCTAGCAGCTTAGCGCTGTACAGGGGGATACAAGAGACCCAGTACTTC. This translates into CASSLALYRGIQETQYF.

This clonotype has a count of ten or more. J is TRBJ1-1 and V is TRBV4-3; D gene ambiguous. V was shortened by 0 bases and J by 4 bases, with 12 bases between the two germline ends. Germline CDR1 is LGHNA and CDR2 is YSLEER. There are 15 residues in the CDR3. DNA of the CDR3: TGCGCCAGCAGCCAAGATTGGGGTTCGCCCACTGAAGCTTTCTTT. It is translated as CASSQDWGSPTEAFF.

In its sample, this clonotype was seen a few times. CDR3 nucleotide sequence: TGTGCCACCGGGGACGGAAACTATGGCTACACCTTC. Its translation is CATGDGNYGYTF. This chain joins TRBV9 and TRBJ1-2, with TRBD1 as a possible D gene (5 bases). V gave up 9 bases and J gave up 2 bases, with 11 bases separating them. The germline CDR1 and CDR2 sequences are SGDLS and YYNGEE. The CDR3 extends over 12 amino acids.

For this clonotype: A much larger clone lies a single base off, so this may be a read error. This chain links TRBV24-1 with TRBJ2-2; 8 positions agree with TRBD1. CDR3 length equals 17 residues. Germline V gene data show CDR1 as KGHDR and CDR2 as SFDVKD. The DNA for the CDR3 is TGTGCCACCAGTGATTTAACAGGACAGGGCAACACCGGGGAGCCGTTTTTT. Encoded protein: CATSDLTGQGNTGEPFF.

This clonotype was recorded a few times. The chain combines TRBV7-9 with TRBJ2-3; 8 bases are shared with TRBD2. V lost 1 base and J lost 2; bases outside the gene matches: 8. Per germline, CDR1 SEHNR and CDR2 FQNEAQ (reference sequence). This CDR3 contains 17 residues. CDR3: CASSLDGAGGHTDTQYF. DNA of the CDR3: TGTGCCAGCAGCTTAGACGGGGCGGGAGGACACACAGATACGCAGTATTTT.

This clonotype turned up a few times. Germline is not matched at one junction end, which may reflect a read error. V gene TRBV11-2 combines with J gene TRBJ2-7, with 12 bases fitting TRBD2. Germline-derived CDR1 and CDR2 are SGHAT and FQNNGV. The CDR3 is 11 residues long. In nucleotides, the CDR3 is TGTGCCAGCAGGGAAGGGACTAGCGGGTTCTTC. It codes for CASREGTSGFF.

This clonotype was found a few times. The genes are TRBV6-2 or TRBV6-3 and TRBJ2-5; TRBD2 aligns across 9 bases. Germline V gene data show CDR1 as MNHEY and CDR2 as SVGEGT. Unmatched junction bases numbered 19, after V lost 6 bases and J lost 5 bases. This CDR3 spans 18 amino acids. CDR3 sequence reads: CASRHTIVSGSLHETQYF. The CDR3 DNA is TGTGCCAGCAGACACACGATTGTTAGCGGGAGTCTCCATGAGACCCAGTACTTC.

The J gene is TRBJ1-5, the V gene TRBV28; D remains unclear. This CDR3 spans 15 amino acids. V was pared by 4 bases and J by 4 bases, with 14 bases between. Germline CDR1 reads MDHEN; CDR2 reads SYDVKM. The CDR3 loop reads CASSSVPPGNQPQHF. The CDR3 coding sequence is TGTGCCAGCAGTTCCGTCCCCCCGGGGAATCAGCCCCAGCATTTT.

About this clonotype: It may be a read error: a sequence one base away is much more abundant. This chain connects TRBV5-6 to TRBJ1-5; D is unresolved. CDR1 is SGHDT, CDR2 YYEEEE, per germline. The CDR3 has 15 residues. The CDR3 DNA is TGTGCCAACAGCTTGGCCCGGGGAAGCAATCAGCCCCAGCATTTT. This encodes CANSLARGSNQPQHF.

As concerns this clonotype: This CDR3 is missing its conserved last phenylalanine or tryptophan, likely due to a read error. The V call is TRBV11-2, the J call TRBJ2-3; tentative D call: TRBD2 (5 bases). The CDR3 has 21 amino acids. V lost 1 base, J lost 1 base, and 27 bases lay in between. Per germline, CDR1 SGHAT and CDR2 FQNNGV. The CDR3 spells CASSLVFGESAPGPGTDTQYL. CDR3 coding DNA: TGTGCCAGCAGCTTAGTGTTCGGGGAATCAGCTCCCGGGCCTGGCACAGATACGCAGTATCTT.

This clonotype was found many times. The chain employs TRBV20-1 and TRBJ2-3; D gene uncertain. CDR1 is DFQATT, CDR2 SNEGSKA, per germline (reference sequence). The CDR3 runs to 16 residues. Trimming took 0 bases from V and 4 from J, leaving 17 bases between them. DNA for the CDR3: TGCAGTGCTAGAGAGGGATACTACCGAGCCGCAGATACGCAGTATTTT. Encoded protein: CSAREGYYRAADTQYF.

A few counts support this clonotype. This chain joins TRBV3-1 and TRBJ1-5; no clear D. The V and J ends lost 0 bases and 2 bases respectively, with 14 bases between them. Germline V lookup: CDR1 LGHDT, CDR2 YNNKEL (reference sequence). This CDR3 spans 17 amino acids. The CDR3 coding sequence is TGTGCCAGCAGCCAAGATCTTCTAGGCCAGGGCAATCAGCCCCAGCATTTT. This sequence encodes CASSQDLLGQGNQPQHF. Filled out from reference TRBV3-1 and TRBJ1-5, the complete variable domain reads DTAVSQTPKYLVTQMGNDKSIKCEQNLGHDTMYWYKQDSKKFLKIMFSYNNKELIINETVPNRFSPKSPDKAHLNLHINSLELGDSAVYFCASSQDLLGQGNQPQHFGDGTRLSIL.

With regard to this clonotype: With a much larger clone just one base away, this may be a read error. The chain is built from TRBV4-1 and TRBJ2-3; D may be TRBD2 (5 bases). The CDR3 extends over 14 amino acids. From germline, CDR1 is MGHRA and CDR2 YSYEKL. The chain's CDR3 is CASSYEGTTETQYF. In DNA form, the CDR3 reads TGCGCCAGCAGCTACGAGGGTACAACAGAAACGCAGTATTTT.

This clonotype was detected many times. This chain joins TRBV7-6 and TRBJ2-3; a possible D gene is TRBD2 (6 bases). V dropped 3 bases and J dropped 0 bases, with 10 bases sitting between them. Looked up from germline, CDR1 is SGHVS and CDR2 is FNYEAQ. This CDR3 is 15 amino acids long. CDR3: CASSLGRGSTDTQYF. CDR3 nucleotide sequence: TGTGCCAGCAGCTTGGGGCGGGGTAGCACAGATACGCAGTATTTT.

On this clonotype itself: A much larger clone lies one base from this, so it may be a read error. V and J are TRBV11-2 and TRBJ2-5, with D uncertain. CDR1 is SGHAT, CDR2 FQNNGV, per germline. The CDR3 consists of 14 residues. Trimming left V 0 bases short and J 2 bases short, with 7 bases between. In DNA, the CDR3 is TGTGCCAGCAGCTTAGAACACGGACAAGAGACCCAGTACTTC. It is translated as CASSLEHGQETQYF.

Comment on this clonotype: Possible read error: a much larger clone is one base away. The genes are TRBV6-1 and TRBJ2-7; D is unclear. The germline V and J ends were trimmed by 2 bases and 2 bases, with 13 bases remaining between them. The germline V gene has CDR1 MNHNS and CDR2 SASEGT. This CDR3 contains 15 residues. DNA of the CDR3: TGTGCCAGCAGTGAAAGAGGCTTCACACCCTACGAGCAGTACTTC. The encoded protein is CASSERGFTPYEQYF.

This clonotype was seen at least ten times. The CDR3 here is CAWSVGGPNTIYF. The CDR3 region has the DNA TGTGCCTGGAGTGTAGGAGGGCCTAACACCATATATTTT. This rearrangement joins TRBV30 to TRBJ1-3; D call uncertain. Trimming removed 0 bases at V and 7 bases at J, with 10 bases between. The CDR3 spans 13 residues. Germline loops: CDR1 GTSNPN, CDR2 SVGIG (reference sequence). Combining the CDR3 with reference TRBV30 and TRBJ1-3 gives the whole variable domain SQTIHQWPATLVQPVGSPLSLECTVEGTSNPNLYWYRQAAGRGLQLLFYSVGIGQISSEVPQNLSASRPQDRQFILSSKKLLLSDSGFYLCAWSVGGPNTIYFGEGSWLTVV.